Shown below are 27 T cell receptor beta chains from a single sample sequenced in a study of shared clonotypes between healthy human individuals (dated by TCRdb to 2020 to 2021). Libraries were prepared through the immunoSEQ multiplex PCR assay. As stored in TCRdb, this immuneACCESS dataset retains in-frame rearrangements with V and J assigned. A fraction of the clones does not appear; measured against another copy, unresolved V genes explain less than half of the discrepancy, and the remainder lacks a known reason. The sample yields around 750,000 clones; around 67% were counted once. 1.7% of the sample belongs to the ten largest clones. Sequenced input: memory CD4+ T cells sorted from blood. This specimen's cell subset or site label, per the study, means: CD45RA-negative fraction. The receptors originated from a woman in her 30s in good health.

This clone was detected only a few times. The V gene is TRBV14, the J gene TRBJ2-1; possibly TRBD2 for D (5 bases). CDR1 and CDR2 from the germline V gene are SGHDN and FVKESK. With 6 bases removed from V and 0 bases from J, the gap between germline ends came to 12 bases. The CDR3 consists of 15 residues. The chain's CDR3 is CASRGTGSSYNEQFF. The CDR3 region has the DNA TGTGCCAGCAGAGGTACGGGAAGCTCCTACAATGAGCAGTTCTTC.

On this clone itself: Other nucleotide sequences from this sample produce the same CDR3. J is TRBJ2-7 and V is TRBV27; D possibly corresponds to TRBD2 (5 bases). Between the trimmed V and J ends, which lost 5 bases and 0 bases, there was a span of 11 bases. The germline V gene encodes CDR1 MNHEY and CDR2 SMNVEV (reference sequence). There are 14 residues in the CDR3. CDR3 loop: CASSRSRGSYEQYF. The CDR3 DNA is TGTGCCAGCAGTCGGTCACGGGGCTCCTACGAGCAGTACTTC.

This rearrangement joins TRBV5-4 to TRBJ1-4; no reliable D call. Per germline, CDR1 SGHNT and CDR2 YYREEE (reference sequence). Trimming shortened V by 2 bases and J by 5 bases, and 10 bases separated the two germline ends. This CDR3 has 14 amino acids. CDR3 in DNA: TGTGCCAGCAGCTTCAGCAGTACCAATGAAAAACTGTTTTTT. Translating gives CASSFSSTNEKLFF.

V usage is TRBV7-9 and J usage is TRBJ2-7, with TRBD1 identical over 7 bases. The CDR3 is 15 residues long. CDR1 is SEHNR and CDR2 is FQNEAQ in the germline V gene (reference sequence). With 1 base clipped from V and 1 base from J, the junction kept 4 bases outside the gene matches. In DNA, the CDR3 is TGTGCCAGCAGCTTAGACAGGGGAGTATCCTACGAGCAGTACTTC. As protein: CASSLDRGVSYEQYF.

This clone was found once. This chain joins TRBV6-5 and TRBJ2-5; a possible D gene is TRBD1 (5 bases). V was cut by 6 bases and J by 5 bases, with 16 bases left in between. The CDR3 extends over 14 amino acids. The germline CDR1 and CDR2 sequences are MNHEY and SVGAGI. For the CDR3, the DNA is TGTGCCAGCAGCCCGAATGACAGATCCGAGACCCAGTACTTC. Protein: CASSPNDRSETQYF.

The chain carries TRBV6-1 and TRBJ1-2, with 7 positions matching TRBD1. Trimming removed 2 bases from V and 3 bases from J; junction bases left unmatched: 3. Germline-derived CDR1 and CDR2 are MNHNS and SASEGT. The CDR3 length is 14 residues. CDR3 in amino acids: CASSEPGTDYGYTF. As DNA, the CDR3 is TGTGCCAGCAGTGAACCCGGGACAGACTATGGCTACACCTTC.

Of note for this clone: The junction and the germline gene differ at one end; a read error may be behind it. The V call is TRBV11-3, the J call TRBJ2-3, with TRBD2 as a possible D gene (6 bases). CDR1 is SGHNT and CDR2 is YENEEA in the germline V gene. This CDR3 contains 17 residues. CDR3 nucleotide sequence: TGTGCCAGCAGCCTCACCTACGGGACTGAACGCACGGATACGCAGTATTTT. It encodes CASSLTYGTERTDTQYF.

The rearrangement links TRBV6-1 to TRBJ2-3, with D unclear. The ends were cut back, 4 bases at V and 0 bases at J, with 14 bases in the middle. Germline V gives CDR1 MNHNS, CDR2 SASEGT. CDR3 length equals 16 residues. The CDR3 coding sequence is TGTGCCAGCAGTGGATCAGCCCGACCTAGCACAGATACGCAGTATTTT. Translation: CASSGSARPSTDTQYF.

This sequence joins TRBV28 and TRBJ1-1, with D perhaps matching TRBD1 (5 bases). Between the trimmed V and J ends, which lost 7 bases and 0 bases, there was a span of 9 bases. This CDR3 comprises 13 residues. The germline V gene encodes CDR1 MDHEN and CDR2 SYDVKM. CDR3 DNA sequence: TGTGCCAGCAAGGGGTGGATGAACACTGAAGCTTTCTTT. Protein product: CASKGWMNTEAFF.

Concerning this clone: The same CDR3 can be traced to other DNA sequences in this sample. The V call is TRBV2, the J call TRBJ2-5; TRBD2 is a possible D gene (7 bases). V shed 3 bases and J shed 5 bases, with 10 bases lying between them. Germline V gene sequence: CDR1 SNHLY, CDR2 FYNNEI. The CDR3 is made up of 13 amino acids. CDR3 DNA: TGTGCCAGCAGTGACAGGGGAGGGGAGACCCAGTACTTC. It specifies CASSDRGGETQYF.

The chain recombines TRBV29-1 with TRBJ2-2, with 7 bases fitting TRBD2. V lost 6 bases and J lost 7; bases outside the gene matches: 8. CDR3 length: 13 amino acids. In germline, CDR1 is SQVTM, CDR2 ANQGSEA. CDR3 in amino acids: CSVQPGGIGELFF. CDR3 nucleotide sequence: TGCAGCGTCCAGCCGGGGGGTATCGGGGAGCTGTTTTTT.

This rearrangement joins TRBV7-8 to TRBJ1-5; 7 bases align to TRBD1. This CDR3 spans 16 amino acids. Trimming removed 0 bases from V and 3 bases from J; junction bases left unmatched: 5. The germline V gene has CDR1 SGHVS and CDR2 FQNEAQ. The CDR3 region is CASSLADGQVNQPQHF. In DNA, the CDR3 is TGTGCCAGCAGCTTAGCGGACGGACAGGTCAATCAGCCCCAGCATTTT.

This clone turned up a few times. V is TRBV15 and J is TRBJ1-1; D gene uncertain. The CDR3 is 13 amino acids. The germline gives CDR1 LNHNV, CDR2 YYDKDF (reference sequence). Trimming removed 7 bases at V and 6 bases at J, with 15 bases between. The CDR3 loop reads CATTLTKGSEAFF. CDR3 DNA: TGTGCCACCACTCTTACTAAGGGATCTGAAGCTTTCTTT.

The chain carries TRBV29-1 and TRBJ2-7; 8 nucleotides agree with TRBD1. Germline CDR1 reads SQVTM; CDR2 reads ANQGSEA. The CDR3 runs to 13 residues. J lost 5 bases, V lost 5 bases, and 8 bases had no gene match. The CDR3 sequence: CSVLTGGMDEQYF. In DNA form, the CDR3 reads TGCAGCGTTCTAACAGGGGGGATGGACGAGCAGTACTTC.

The CDR3 sequence is CASSPHRGRQETQYF. CDR3 nucleotide sequence: TGTGCCAGCAGCCCGCACAGGGGGCGGCAAGAGACCCAGTACTTC. The rearrangement uses TRBV14 and TRBJ2-5; 9 bases are a match to TRBD1. The CDR3 has 15 amino acids. Germline V gene data show CDR1 as SGHDN and CDR2 as FVKESK. V was pared by 4 bases and J by 2 bases, with 5 bases of the junction left unmatched.

CDR3 sequence: CASSYQGAGAFF. CDR3 in DNA: TGCGCCAGCAGCTACCAGGGGGCGGGAGCTTTCTTT. The chain couples TRBV5-1 to TRBJ1-1; 8 bases agree with TRBD1. Trimming removed 3 bases from V and 10 bases from J; junction bases left unmatched: 5. CDR3 length: 12 amino acids. In germline, CDR1 is SGHRS, CDR2 YFSETQ.

Remarks on this clone: Additional DNA sequences in this sample encode the identical CDR3. The rearrangement links TRBV5-1 to TRBJ2-5; D unresolved. Germline CDR1 is SGHRS and CDR2 is YFSETQ. The V gene lost 2 bases and the J gene lost 1 base, with 6 bases spanning the gap. The CDR3 length is 13 residues. The CDR3 nucleotides read TGCGCCAGCAGCTTTTCCACCCAAGAGACCCAGTACTTC. Encoded protein: CASSFSTQETQYF.

The count of this clone is one. The genes are TRBV6-5 and TRBJ2-7, with 7 bases fitting TRBD2. This CDR3 is 15 amino acids long. The V gene's germline CDR1 is MNHEY and CDR2 SVGAGI. V shed 7 bases, J shed 0 bases, and the junction held 9 bases outside the gene matches. CDR3 residues: CASTPLADPSYEQYF. DNA for the CDR3: TGTGCCAGCACCCCCCTAGCGGACCCCTCCTACGAGCAGTACTTC.

The V gene is TRBV7-9, the J gene TRBJ2-7; D might be TRBD1 or TRBD2, each matching 5 bases. The ends were cut back, 6 bases at V and 0 bases at J, with 15 bases in the middle. The CDR3 sequence is 15 residues long. CDR1 SEHNR and CDR2 FQNEAQ come from the germline V gene (reference sequence). CDR3 DNA: TGTGCCAGCAGTGCCCTAGACAGCGGCTCCTACGAGCAGTACTTC. Translated: CASSALDSGSYEQYF.

The chain uses TRBV19 and TRBJ2-5; D not resolved. The germline V and J ends were trimmed by 6 bases and 5 bases, with 13 bases remaining between them. CDR1 is LNHDA and CDR2 is SQIVND in the germline V gene (reference sequence). The CDR3 consists of 13 residues. CDR3: CASRGASRETQYF. In nucleotides, the CDR3 is TGTGCCAGTAGAGGAGCTTCGAGGGAGACCCAGTACTTC.

CDR3 DNA sequence: TGTGCCAGCAGTTTAAACCAGAACTATGGCTACACCTTC. Amino acids: CASSLNQNYGYTF. This chain links TRBV28 with TRBJ1-2; no clear D gene. Trimming stripped 2 bases from V and 2 bases from J, with 6 bases between. The V gene's germline CDR1 is MDHEN and CDR2 SYDVKM. There are 13 residues in the CDR3.

On this clone: This may stem from a read error, because a much larger clone lies one nucleotide away. The same CDR3 is also encoded by other DNA sequences in this sample. The V gene is TRBV28, the J gene TRBJ1-2, with 7 bases lining up with TRBD1. V shed 6 bases, J shed 2 bases, and the junction held 3 bases outside the gene matches. The germline gives CDR1 MDHEN, CDR2 SYDVKM. The CDR3 totals 13 residues. The CDR3 protein is CASSRGQNYGYTF. CDR3 DNA sequence: TGTGCCAGCAGCCGGGGACAGAACTATGGCTACACCTTC.

The rearrangement joins TRBV5-6 to TRBJ1-1, with no clear D. The germline gives CDR1 SGHDT, CDR2 YYEEEE. The CDR3 spans 15 residues. V lost 3 bases to trimming and J lost 1 base, with 13 bases between them. The chain's CDR3 is CASSYIGRTNTEAFF. CDR3 bases: TGTGCCAGCAGCTACATCGGGCGGACGAACACTGAAGCTTTCTTT.

The rearrangement uses TRBV7-6 and TRBJ2-1, with TRBD2 matching over 11 bases. The V gene end was trimmed by 5 bases and the J gene end by 4 bases; junction bases not matched to a gene: 4. This CDR3 has 15 residues. Germline CDR1 SGHVS, CDR2 FNYEAQ. Written as DNA, the CDR3 is TGTGCCAGCAGCCCTAGCGGGGGGATTTACAATGAGCAGTTCTTC. This codes for CASSPSGGIYNEQFF.

The chain links TRBV2 to TRBJ2-7; no firm D call. The V gene lost 4 bases and the J gene lost 2 bases, with 9 bases spanning the gap. The CDR3 has 13 residues. Germline assignment: CDR1 SNHLY and CDR2 FYNNEI. The CDR3 nucleotides read TGTGCCAGCAGTGGACGCCTGACCTACGAGCAGTACTTC. Its translation is CASSGRLTYEQYF.

The chain carries TRBV19 and TRBJ1-2; D gene ambiguous. CDR1 is LNHDA and CDR2 is SQIVND in the germline V gene (reference sequence). V lost 3 bases and J 3 bases, leaving 11 bases between the germline ends. The CDR3 is 14 amino acids. In nucleotides, the CDR3 is TGTGCCAGTAGTATGGCGGGTTCAGACTATGGCTACACCTTC. This translates into CASSMAGSDYGYTF.

This clone has just one count. CDR3 loop: CASSLGALPSDTQYF. The CDR3 bases are TGTGCCAGCAGCTTAGGTGCCCTACCATCGGATACGCAGTATTTT. The chain employs TRBV7-8 and TRBJ2-3; no clear D gene. Germline CDR1 SGHVS, CDR2 FQNEAQ. The CDR3 runs to 15 residues. V gave up 1 base and J gave up 6 bases, with 14 bases separating them.